Each of the 29 T cell receptor beta chains below was sequenced from the same sample in a study of graft-versus-host responses after intestinal transplantation. Assay: immunoSEQ multiplex PCR; the TCRdb copy retains only in-frame clones and omits some. The sample consists of about 88,000 clones, roughly 92% of them appearing once. These receptors are not linked to any known antigen. The sequencing used unstimulated CD4+ T cells sorted from spleen or lymph node cells, collected before intestinal transplant. The receptor source for this set is a human donor who received an intestinal transplant.

The chain employs TRBV30 and TRBJ1-6; D is uncertain. The V end lost 4 bases, the J end lost 0 bases, and 10 bases lay between the germline ends. The CDR3 has 15 residues. Germline assignment: CDR1 GTSNPN and CDR2 SVGIG (reference sequence). The CDR3 DNA reads TGTGCCTGGACAGGATTCGGCTCCTATAATTCACCCCTCCACTTT. Translation gives CAWTGFGSYNSPLHF.

The chain uses TRBV28 and TRBJ1-1; D is unresolved. Germline V lookup: CDR1 MDHEN, CDR2 SYDVKM. This CDR3 spans 15 amino acids. Trimming left V 4 bases short and J 1 base short, with 13 bases between. For the CDR3, the DNA is TGTGCCAGCAGTTCCGCGGATCTATCGAACACTGAAGCTTTCTTT. Translated: CASSSADLSNTEAFF.

This clone was seen a handful of times. V and J are TRBV19 and TRBJ2-7; 7 bases are a match to TRBD1. Germline V gene sequence: CDR1 LNHDA, CDR2 SQIVND (reference sequence). V was clipped by 5 bases and J by 6 bases; unmatched bases: 10. The length of the CDR3 is 14 residues. The CDR3 DNA reads TGTGCCAGTAGTGCCTCTGGACAGGCCCCCGAGCAGTACTTC. Protein sequence: CASSASGQAPEQYF. Drawing the rest from reference TRBV19 and TRBJ2-7, the complete variable domain is DGGITQSPKYLFRKEGQNVTLSCEQNLNHDAMYWYRQDPGQGLRLIYYSQIVNDFQKGDIAEGYSVSREKKESFPLTVTSAQKNPTAFYLCASSASGQAPEQYFGPGTRLTVT.

V gene TRBV19 combines with J gene TRBJ1-2; 10 bases are a match to TRBD1. Trimming removed 4 bases from V and 6 bases from J; junction bases left unmatched: 8. Germline CDR1 reads LNHDA; CDR2 reads SQIVND (reference sequence). The CDR3 is 15 residues long. CDR3 sequence (DNA): TGTGCCAGTAGTAAATCGGGACAGGGGAAGAATGGCTACACCTTC. It is translated as CASSKSGQGKNGYTF.

This sequence joins TRBV6-6 and TRBJ2-5, with D perhaps TRBD1 (6 bases). CDR1 is MNHNY, CDR2 SVGAGI, per germline (reference sequence). The CDR3 consists of 15 residues. The V end lost 8 bases, the J end lost 5 bases, and 21 bases lay between the germline ends. The CDR3 loop reads CASLATGRLGETQYF. The CDR3 DNA reads as TGTGCCAGCCTCGCGACAGGACGTCTAGGGGAGACCCAGTACTTC.

This chain connects TRBV18 to TRBJ2-1, with a tentative D call TRBD1 (5 bases). The CDR3 consists of 15 residues. Trimming removed 3 bases at V and 2 bases at J, with 11 bases between. Germline CDR1 is KGHSH and CDR2 is LQKENI. The CDR3 reads CASSPQAGPYNEQFF. CDR3 DNA: TGTGCCAGCTCACCCCAAGCAGGGCCCTACAATGAGCAGTTCTTC.

The gene calls are TRBV23-1 and TRBJ2-5; D is ambiguous. TRBV23-1 is assigned to the ORF class and has an uncertain function. V lost 4 bases and J 0 bases, leaving 9 bases between the germline ends. CDR3 length equals 14 residues. The CDR3 loop is CASSLSGHQETQYF. Written as DNA, the CDR3 is TGCGCCAGCAGTCTATCGGGTCACCAAGAGACCCAGTACTTC.

The chain joins TRBV19 to TRBJ2-3, with D hard to call. The CDR3 loop spans 14 amino acids. Trimming stripped 0 bases from V and 1 base from J, with 5 bases between. Germline values: CDR1 LNHDA, CDR2 SQIVND (reference sequence). In DNA, the CDR3 is TGTGCCAGTAGTATAGAATCGCGCACAGATACGCAGTATTTT. It codes for CASSIESRTDTQYF.

The V call is TRBV7-8, the J call TRBJ1-1; D is uncertain. CDR3 size: 13 residues. CDR1 is SGHVS, CDR2 FQNEAQ, per germline. V lost 5 bases, J lost 4 bases, and 11 bases lay in between. CDR3 sequence reads: CASSSYSSTEAFF. The CDR3 DNA is TGTGCCAGCAGCAGCTACAGTAGCACTGAAGCTTTCTTT.

This chain uses TRBV28 with TRBJ2-7, with D unclear. Germline V gives CDR1 MDHEN, CDR2 SYDVKM. V shed 4 bases and J shed 4 bases, with 11 bases lying between them. The CDR3 is 13 amino acids. CDR3 bases: TGTGCCAGCAGTTCAATTGAGCGTTACGAGCAGTACTTC. It codes for CASSSIERYEQYF. The full variable domain, rest sourced from reference TRBV28 and TRBJ2-7, is DVKVTQSSRYLVKRTGEKVFLECVQDMDHENMFWYRQDPGLGLRLIYFSYDVKMKEKGDIPEGYSVSREKKERFSLILESASTNQTSMYLCASSSIERYEQYFGPGTRLTVT.

This rearrangement joins TRBV5-1 to TRBJ2-1; 11 bases align to TRBD1. The CDR3 is 16 amino acids. V trimming: 3 bases; J trimming: 8 bases; junction bases outside the gene matches: 10. CDR1 SGHRS and CDR2 YFSETQ come from the germline V gene. CDR3 coding DNA: TGCGCCAGCAGCTCACCTCCAGGACAGGGGGCTTATGAGCAGTTCTTC. Encoded protein: CASSSPPGQGAYEQFF.

The chain carries TRBV30 and TRBJ2-3; no firm D call. Germline CDR1 reads GTSNPN; CDR2 reads SVGIG (reference sequence). V was shortened by 4 bases and J by 2 bases, with 7 bases between the two germline ends. The CDR3 runs to 12 residues. This chain's CDR3 is CAWTDATDTQYF. CDR3 DNA sequence: TGTGCCTGGACGGACGCCACAGATACGCAGTATTTT.

The V gene is TRBV5-1, the J gene TRBJ2-5, with a possible D match to TRBD1 (5 bases). The end of the DNA aligns better with TRBJ2-7, so the J call may be wrong. The CDR3 consists of 15 residues. Germline V gives CDR1 SGHRS, CDR2 YFSETQ. CDR3 nucleotide sequence: TGCGCCAGCAGCTTGGACAGGTTCACGAGTTACGAGCAGTACTTC. This encodes CASSLDRFTSYEQYF.

V gene TRBV6-1 combines with J gene TRBJ2-3; D might be TRBD2 (6 bases). V lost 1 base and J lost 8, with 7 bases in between. CDR1 and CDR2 from the germline V gene are MNHNS and SASEGT. The CDR3 sequence is 12 residues long. The CDR3 reads CASSEGRGTQYF. For the CDR3, the DNA is TGTGCCAGCAGTGAAGGGAGGGGTACGCAGTATTTT.

J is TRBJ1-5 and V is TRBV7-2, with a possible D match to TRBD1 (5 bases). The CDR3 has 15 residues. The V gene's germline CDR1 is SGHTA and CDR2 FQGNSA. The V and J ends lost 1 base and 1 base respectively, with 8 bases between them. The CDR3 bases are TGTGCCAGCAGCTTAGGCAAGGGGAGCAATCAGCCCCAGCATTTT. This gives the protein CASSLGKGSNQPQHF. The whole variable domain, filled in from reference TRBV7-2 and TRBJ1-5, reads GAGVSQSPSNKVTEKGKDVELRCDPISGHTALYWYRQSLGQGLEFLIYFQGNSAPDKSGLPSDRFSAERTGGSVSTLTIQRTQQEDSAVYLCASSLGKGSNQPQHFGDGTRLSIL.

This clone is a singleton in its sample. The chain links TRBV29-1 to TRBJ2-5; unclear D gene. The V and J ends lost 3 bases and 5 bases respectively, with 10 bases between them. The germline CDR1 and CDR2 sequences are SQVTM and ANQGSEA. This CDR3 has 12 residues. CDR3 sequence reads: CSVDKARETQYF. The DNA of the CDR3 is TGCAGCGTTGATAAAGCGAGGGAGACCCAGTACTTC.

This clone was recorded only once. The chain recombines TRBV27 with TRBJ2-7, with D unclear. The CDR3 runs 14 residues. Trimming pared 5 bases from V and 0 bases from J, leaving 11 bases between. Germline-derived CDR1 and CDR2 are MNHEY and SMNVEV (reference sequence). In nucleotides, the CDR3 is TGTGCCAGCAGTCCCCCGCCCCCCTCCTACGAGCAGTACTTC. Its protein is CASSPPPPSYEQYF.

The V gene is TRBV5-6, the J gene TRBJ2-2; no definite D call. The CDR3 contains 15 residues. Trimming removed 3 bases at V and 3 bases at J, with 12 bases between. Germline V gene data show CDR1 as SGHDT and CDR2 as YYEEEE. DNA for the CDR3: TGTGCCAGCAGCTCGTACGGTGGGGACACCGGGGAGCTGTTTTTT. Translation gives CASSSYGGDTGELFF.

The chain carries TRBV29-1 and TRBJ2-5; weak D call: TRBD1 (6 bases). The J call may be wrong; the DNA end is better matched by TRBJ2-7. There are 11 residues in the CDR3. Germline CDR1 reads SQVTM; CDR2 reads ANQGSEA. The CDR3 is CSAGTTYEQYF. The CDR3 nucleotides are TGCAGCGCCGGGACAACCTACGAGCAGTACTTC.

The chain joins TRBV5-1 to TRBJ2-1; the D is unclear. V was pared by 0 bases and J by 6 bases, with 4 bases between. Germline values: CDR1 SGHRS, CDR2 YFSETQ. The CDR3 contains 12 residues. DNA of the CDR3: TGCGCCAGCAGCTTGGAGGTCAATGAGCAGTTCTTC. Translated, it gives CASSLEVNEQFF.

This clone appeared once. V gene TRBV5-1 combines with J gene TRBJ1-2; 8 bases line up with TRBD1. The germline V gene encodes CDR1 SGHRS and CDR2 YFSETQ. The V segment lost 4 bases and the J segment 10 bases; nucleotides outside the gene matches: 12. This CDR3 contains 14 residues. The CDR3 spells CASSPTRTGNPYTF. The CDR3 nucleotides read TGCGCCAGCAGCCCCACCCGGACAGGGAATCCCTACACCTTC.

The rearrangement joins TRBV27 to TRBJ2-7; the match to TRBD2 covers 8 bases. The CDR3 covers 13 residues. Looked up from germline, CDR1 is MNHEY and CDR2 is SMNVEV (reference sequence). Unmatched junction bases numbered 3, after V lost 6 bases and J lost 2 bases. Here the CDR3 reads CASRTSETYEQYF. CDR3 bases: TGTGCCAGCAGGACTAGCGAGACCTACGAGCAGTACTTC.

The rearrangement joins TRBV6-6 to TRBJ1-5; no clear D. The V gene's germline CDR1 is MNHNY and CDR2 SVGAGI (reference sequence). The CDR3 is 11 amino acids. Trimming stripped 8 bases from V and 2 bases from J, with 4 bases between. The CDR3 DNA is TGTGCCAGCGGGCGCAATCAGCCCCAGCATTTT. Translation gives CASGRNQPQHF.

The chain links TRBV5-1 to TRBJ2-3; 8 bases fit TRBD1. The CDR3 consists of 14 residues. Trimming took 4 bases from V and 7 from J; bases not matched to a gene: 8. Germline assignment: CDR1 SGHRS and CDR2 YFSETQ. CDR3 sequence reads: CASSPSTGVNTQYF. For the CDR3, the DNA is TGCGCCAGCAGCCCATCGACAGGGGTTAATACGCAGTATTTT.

V usage is TRBV5-4 and J usage is TRBJ2-1; D is uncertain. The CDR3 runs to 14 residues. With 0 bases removed from V and 11 bases from J, the gap between germline ends came to 15 bases. Per germline, CDR1 SGHNT and CDR2 YYREEE (reference sequence). The CDR3 sequence: CASSLAASPGQQFF. The CDR3 DNA follows: TGTGCCAGCAGCTTGGCCGCTAGTCCTGGACAGCAGTTCTTC.

The V gene is TRBV5-6, the J gene TRBJ2-7; a weak D match, TRBD2 (5 bases). Looked up from germline, CDR1 is SGHDT and CDR2 is YYEEEE. There are 12 residues in the CDR3. The V and J ends lost 0 bases and 11 bases respectively, with 12 bases between them. CDR3 DNA: TGTGCCAGCAGCTTGGGGCACGAGGGCAAGTACTTC. Its translation is CASSLGHEGKYF.

Points on this clone: Other DNA sequences within the sample encode an identical CDR3. The chain joins TRBV18 to TRBJ1-1; TRBD1 might be the D (5 bases). The V gene's germline CDR1 is KGHSH and CDR2 LQKENI. Between the trimmed V and J ends, which lost 3 bases and 2 bases, there was a span of 10 bases. The CDR3 length is 14 residues. CDR3 in DNA: TGTGCCAGCTCACCTCAGGGTATTAACACTGAAGCTTTCTTT. Translated, it gives CASSPQGINTEAFF.

CDR3 loop: CASSLAFSGTGGNTIYF. The DNA for the CDR3 is TGTGCCAGCAGCTTAGCTTTTTCGGGGACCGGTGGAAACACCATATATTTT. V gene TRBV7-8 combines with J gene TRBJ1-3; D might be TRBD1 (5 bases). V lost 0 bases and J 3 bases, leaving 15 bases between the germline ends. Germline V gene sequence: CDR1 SGHVS, CDR2 FQNEAQ. This CDR3 has 17 amino acids.

The V call is TRBV29-1, the J call TRBJ1-3, with 8 bases matching TRBD1. Trimming cost V 3 bases and J 1 base; bases outside gene matches: 14. The CDR3 covers 18 residues. CDR1 is SQVTM, CDR2 ANQGSEA, per germline. The CDR3 region has the DNA TGCAGCGTTGACGGGGGACTGCAGGGGGCGAAATCTGGAAACACCATATATTTT. Translated, it gives CSVDGGLQGAKSGNTIYF.